This paragraph reports one T cell receptor beta chain. Its antigen is not identified. Here immunoSEQ multiplex PCR was the method, and the copy in TCRdb shows in-frame clones only, minus some. The sample records 3,500 to 5,500 clones, roughly 70% being singletons. The source of the sample is a study of CD8 T cell repertoires and HIV-1 epitope variants. Study-level background: Twenty-five autologous and known Gag and Nef epitope variant peptides each stimulated T cells separately.

Trimming removed 0 bases from V and 5 bases from J; junction bases left unmatched: 4. This CDR3 is built from 14 residues. Germline CDR1 is SGHNT and CDR2 is YYREEE (reference sequence). The gene calls are TRBV5-4 and TRBJ2-7; 8 nucleotides match TRBD2. The specimen sequenced was cultured CD8+ T cells derived from PBMCs. The sequence derives from a male donor with HIV. The CDR3 here is CASSLGGGNNEQYF. The CDR3 DNA sequence: TGTGCCAGCAGCTTGGGCGGGGGGAACAACGAGCAGTACTTC.